A selection of T cell receptor beta chains follows, all from one sample in a study of T-cell reconstitution after alpha-beta-depleted transplantation in children. TCRdb passed the PCR reads through MiXCR, listing each CDR3 protein once. The table includes roughly 790,000 distinct CDR3 sequences, 16% detected once. Sequenced material: PBMCs, mostly from graft donor cells, taken 360 days after TCRalphabeta/CD19-depleted stem cell transplant. The receptors come from a male patient aged 10-17 years who had a stem cell transplant for acute lymphoblastic leukemia, so the T cells may come from the graft donor. The CDR3 runs from the conserved cysteine through the conserved F or W. Each record gives: D gene, J gene, V gene, clone size, CDR3 protein, CDR3 DNA. A D gene is named only where the DNA matches it firmly. Clone size is shown for a subset of rows, as once, few, many or a class of expanded clone.

>NA|TRBJ2-3|TRBV12-3/TRBV12-4|few
CASSLWWSTDTQYF
TGTGCCAGCAGTTTGTGGTGGAGCACAGATACGCAGTATTTT
>TRBD2|TRBJ2-1|TRBV7-9|few
CASSPSGSGGNEQFF
TGTGCCAGCAGCCCTAGCGGGAGTGGGGGGAATGAGCAGTTCTTC
>NA|TRBJ2-1|TRBV29-1|many
CSVEDLTSKMIYNEQFF
TGCAGCGTTGAAGATCTAACTAGTAAGATGATCTACAATGAGCAGTTCTTC
>TRBD2|TRBJ2-2|TRBV29-1|NA
CSVLAGTGELFF
TGCAGCGTGCTAGCGGGAACGGGGGAGCTGTTTTTT
>TRBD2|TRBJ2-7|TRBV11-2|many
CASSFAAGGPYEQYF
TGTGCCAGCAGCTTCGCCGCGGGAGGGCCCTACGAGCAGTACTTC
>NA|TRBJ2-7|TRBV9|few
CASSVEASSAGSRQYF
TGTGCCAGCAGCGTAGAGGCTTCGTCGGCAGGCTCCCGGCAGTACTTC
>NA|TRBJ2-1|TRBV9|NA
CASSAPVYNEQFF
TGTGCCAGCAGCGCCCCAGTCTACAATGAGCAGTTCTTC
>TRBD2|TRBJ2-7|TRBV27|few
CASSRGWREEAYEQYF
TGTGCCAGCAGTCGGGGATGGCGGGAGGAGGCCTACGAGCAGTACTTC
>NA|TRBJ1-5|TRBV12-3/TRBV12-4|NA
CASSLFWGQPQHF
TGTGCCAGCAGTTTATTCTGGGGCCAGCCCCAGCATTTT
>TRBD2|TRBJ2-4|TRBV5-1|NA
CASSSLAGAKNIQYF
TGCGCCAGCAGCTCTCTAGCGGGAGCCAAAAACATTCAGTACTTC
>TRBD2|TRBJ2-1|TRBV29-1|few
CSVDGRAHEQFF
TGCAGCGTTGACGGGAGGGCCCATGAGCAGTTCTTC
>NA|TRBJ2-2|TRBV5-1|few
CASSFTTSYGELFF
TGCGCCAGCAGCTTTACTACTTCGTACGGGGAGCTGTTTTTT
>NA|TRBJ1-6|TRBV12-3/TRBV12-4|NA
CASSFRVYDSPLHF
TGTGCCAGCAGTTTCAGGGTTTATGATTCACCCCTCCACTTT
>NA|TRBJ2-7|TRBV24-1|NA
CATSDRGQPYEQYF
TGTGCCACCAGTGACCGCGGACAACCCTACGAGCAGTACTTC
>NA|TRBJ2-7|TRBV20-1|few
CSASLGPLYEQYF
TGCAGTGCATCGCTGGGACCGCTTTACGAGCAGTACTTC
>NA|TRBJ2-2|TRBV11-2|few
CASSLGGREELFF
TGTGCCAGCAGCTTAGGCGGAAGGGAGGAGCTGTTTTTT
>NA|TRBJ2-1|TRBV9|NA
CASSVVARAGIEQFF
TGTGCCAGCAGCGTAGTGGCCAGGGCGGGAATTGAGCAGTTCTTC
>TRBD1|TRBJ1-1|TRBV9|NA
CASSARDRGRDTEAFF
TGTGCCAGCAGCGCCCGGGACAGGGGTCGGGACACTGAAGCTTTCTTT
>NA|TRBJ2-3|TRBV6-2/TRBV6-3|NA
CASSYFRRPITDTQYF
TGTGCCAGCAGTTACTTTAGGCGGCCCATCACAGATACGCAGTATTTT
>NA|TRBJ2-7|TRBV6-2/TRBV6-3|few
CASSQPYEQYF
TGTGCCAGCAGTCAACCCTACGAGCAGTACTTC
>NA|TRBJ2-7|TRBV20-1|NA
CSASAPQGTFLYEQYF
TGCAGTGCTAGTGCCCCCCAGGGAACATTCCTCTACGAGCAGTACTTC
>NA|TRBJ2-1|TRBV27|NA
CASSLYVSSYNEQFF
TGTGCCAGCAGTTTGTACGTGAGCTCCTACAATGAGCAGTTCTTC